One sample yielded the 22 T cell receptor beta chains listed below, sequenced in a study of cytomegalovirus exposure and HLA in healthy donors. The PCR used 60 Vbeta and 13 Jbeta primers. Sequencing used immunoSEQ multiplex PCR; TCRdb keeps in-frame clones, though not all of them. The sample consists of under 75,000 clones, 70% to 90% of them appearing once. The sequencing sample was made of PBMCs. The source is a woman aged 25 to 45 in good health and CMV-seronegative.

The CDR3 spells CASSLARTSGQETQYF. The CDR3 nucleotides are TGTGCCAGCAGCTTAGCGCGGACTAGCGGACAAGAGACCCAGTACTTC. The rearrangement joins TRBV7-8 to TRBJ2-5; 10 bases map to TRBD2. The CDR3 extends over 16 amino acids. Trimming removed 0 bases from V and 2 bases from J; junction bases left unmatched: 3. CDR1 and CDR2 (germline): SGHVS, FQNEAQ.

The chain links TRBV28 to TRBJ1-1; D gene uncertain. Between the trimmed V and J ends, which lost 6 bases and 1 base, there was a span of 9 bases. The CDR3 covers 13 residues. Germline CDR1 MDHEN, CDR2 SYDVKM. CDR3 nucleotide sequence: TGTGCCAGCAGCCCCCCAGGGAACACTGAAGCTTTCTTT. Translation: CASSPPGNTEAFF.

CDR3 sequence reads: CASSYTGGAGEKLFF. In DNA, the CDR3 is TGTGCCAGCAGTTACACAGGGGGCGCGGGTGAAAAACTGTTTTTT. V usage is TRBV6-5 and J usage is TRBJ1-4, with 9 bases aligning to TRBD1. Germline V gene sequence: CDR1 MNHEY, CDR2 SVGAGI. V trimming: 2 bases; J trimming: 7 bases; junction bases outside the gene matches: 5. This CDR3 contains 15 residues.

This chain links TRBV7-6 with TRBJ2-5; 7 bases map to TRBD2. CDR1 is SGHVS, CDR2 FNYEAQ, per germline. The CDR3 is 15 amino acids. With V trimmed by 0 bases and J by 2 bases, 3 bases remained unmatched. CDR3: CASSLALARQETQYF. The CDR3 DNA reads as TGTGCCAGCAGCTTAGCACTAGCGAGGCAAGAGACCCAGTACTTC. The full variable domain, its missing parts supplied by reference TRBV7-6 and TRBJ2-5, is GAGVSQSPRYKVTKRGQDVALRCDPISGHVSLYWYRQALGQGPEFLTYFNYEAQQDKSGLPNDRFSAERPEGSISTLTIQRTEQRDSAMYRCASSLALARQETQYFGPGTRLLVL.

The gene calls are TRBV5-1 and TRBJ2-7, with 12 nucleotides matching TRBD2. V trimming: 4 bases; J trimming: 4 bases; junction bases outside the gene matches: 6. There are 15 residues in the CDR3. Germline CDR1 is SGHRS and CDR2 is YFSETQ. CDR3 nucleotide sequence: TGCGCCAGCAGCACCGGACTAGCGGGGCTTTACGAGCAGTACTTC. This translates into CASSTGLAGLYEQYF.

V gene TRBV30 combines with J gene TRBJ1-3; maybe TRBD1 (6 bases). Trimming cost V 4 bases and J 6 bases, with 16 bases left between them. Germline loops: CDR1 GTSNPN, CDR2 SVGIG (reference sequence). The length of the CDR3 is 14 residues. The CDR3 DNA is TGTGCCTGGACGCCCCAGGGGCTGGAAAACACCATATATTTT. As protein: CAWTPQGLENTIYF.

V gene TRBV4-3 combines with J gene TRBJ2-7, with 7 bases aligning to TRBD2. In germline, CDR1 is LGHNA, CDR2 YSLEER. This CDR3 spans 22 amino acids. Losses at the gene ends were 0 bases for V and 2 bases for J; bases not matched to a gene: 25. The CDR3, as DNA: TGCGCCAGCAGCCAAGAATACGCGTCAGAGGGGAGGGTTAGCCGTAGGGCCTACGAGCAGTACTTC. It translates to CASSQEYASEGRVSRRAYEQYF.

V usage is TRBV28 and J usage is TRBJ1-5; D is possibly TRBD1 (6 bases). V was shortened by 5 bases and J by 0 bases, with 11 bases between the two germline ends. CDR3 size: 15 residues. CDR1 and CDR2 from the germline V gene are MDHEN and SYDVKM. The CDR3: CASSTQGDSNQPQHF. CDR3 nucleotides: TGTGCCAGCAGTACACAGGGTGATAGCAATCAGCCCCAGCATTTT.

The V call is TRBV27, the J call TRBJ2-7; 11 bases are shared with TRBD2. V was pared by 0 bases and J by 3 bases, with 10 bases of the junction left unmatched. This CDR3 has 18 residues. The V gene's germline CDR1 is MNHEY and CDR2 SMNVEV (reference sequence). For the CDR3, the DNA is TGTGCCAGCAGTTTATCCGGGCTAGCGGGAGGACATGGCTACGAGCAGTACTTC. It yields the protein CASSLSGLAGGHGYEQYF.

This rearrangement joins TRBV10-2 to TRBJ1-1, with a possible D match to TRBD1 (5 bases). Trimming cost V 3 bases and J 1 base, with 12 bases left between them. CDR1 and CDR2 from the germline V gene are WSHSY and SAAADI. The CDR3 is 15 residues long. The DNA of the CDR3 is TGCGCCAGCAGTGATCAGGGACTGGCGAACACTGAAGCTTTCTTT. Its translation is CASSDQGLANTEAFF.

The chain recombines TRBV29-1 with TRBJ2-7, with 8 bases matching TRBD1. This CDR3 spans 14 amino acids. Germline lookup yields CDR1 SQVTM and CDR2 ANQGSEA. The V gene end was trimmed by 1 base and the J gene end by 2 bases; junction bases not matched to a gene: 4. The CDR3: CSVEVEQGAYEQYF. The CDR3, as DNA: TGCAGCGTTGAAGTGGAACAGGGGGCCTACGAGCAGTACTTC.

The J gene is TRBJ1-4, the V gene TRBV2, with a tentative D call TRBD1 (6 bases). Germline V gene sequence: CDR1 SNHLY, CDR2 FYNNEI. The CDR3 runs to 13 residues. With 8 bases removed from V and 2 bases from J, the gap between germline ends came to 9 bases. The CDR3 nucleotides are TGTGCCAGCGGTGGGGGCACTAATGAAAAACTGTTTTTT. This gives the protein CASGGGTNEKLFF.

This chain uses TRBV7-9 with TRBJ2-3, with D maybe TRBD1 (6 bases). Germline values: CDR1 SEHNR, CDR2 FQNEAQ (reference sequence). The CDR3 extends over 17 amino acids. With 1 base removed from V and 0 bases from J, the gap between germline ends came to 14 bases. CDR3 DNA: TGTGCCAGCAGCTTAGGAGGTTGGGGGCCTAGCACAGATACGCAGTATTTT. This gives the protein CASSLGGWGPSTDTQYF. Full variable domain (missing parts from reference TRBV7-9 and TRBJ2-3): DTGVSQNPRHKITKRGQNVTFRCDPISEHNRLYWYRQTLGQGPEFLTYFQNEAQLEKSRLLSDRFSAERPKGSFSTLEIQRTEQGDSAMYLCASSLGGWGPSTDTQYFGPGTRLTVL.

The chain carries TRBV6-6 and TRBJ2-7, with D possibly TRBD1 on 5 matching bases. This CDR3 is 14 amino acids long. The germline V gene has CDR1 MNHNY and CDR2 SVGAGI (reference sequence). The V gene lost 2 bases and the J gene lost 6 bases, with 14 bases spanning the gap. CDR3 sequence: CASSYRAGILEQYF. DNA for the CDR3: TGTGCCAGCAGTTACCGGGCAGGGATTCTCGAGCAGTACTTC.

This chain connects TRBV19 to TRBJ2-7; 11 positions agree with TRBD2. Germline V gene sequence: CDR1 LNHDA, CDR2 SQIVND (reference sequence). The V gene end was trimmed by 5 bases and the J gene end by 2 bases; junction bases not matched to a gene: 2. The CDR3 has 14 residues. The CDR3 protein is CASSPGLAAYEQYF. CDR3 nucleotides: TGTGCCAGTAGTCCGGGACTAGCGGCCTACGAGCAGTACTTC.

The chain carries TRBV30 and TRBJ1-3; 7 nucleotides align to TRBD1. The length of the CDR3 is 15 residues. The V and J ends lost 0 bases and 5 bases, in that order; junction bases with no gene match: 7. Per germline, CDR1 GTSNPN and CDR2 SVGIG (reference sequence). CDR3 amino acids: CAWSVLRTGRNTIYF. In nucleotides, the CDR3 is TGTGCCTGGAGTGTACTACGGACAGGAAGAAACACCATATATTTT. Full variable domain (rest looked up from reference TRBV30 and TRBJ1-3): SQTIHQWPATLVQPVGSPLSLECTVEGTSNPNLYWYRQAAGRGLQLLFYSVGIGQISSEVPQNLSASRPQDRQFILSSKKLLLSDSGFYLCAWSVLRTGRNTIYFGEGSWLTVV.

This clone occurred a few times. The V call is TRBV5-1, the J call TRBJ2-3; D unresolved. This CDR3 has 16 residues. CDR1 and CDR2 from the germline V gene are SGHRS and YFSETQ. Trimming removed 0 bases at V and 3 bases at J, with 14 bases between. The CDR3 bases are TGCGCCAGCAGCTTGGAGACATTGGATGTGACAGATACGCAGTATTTT. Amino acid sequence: CASSLETLDVTDTQYF.

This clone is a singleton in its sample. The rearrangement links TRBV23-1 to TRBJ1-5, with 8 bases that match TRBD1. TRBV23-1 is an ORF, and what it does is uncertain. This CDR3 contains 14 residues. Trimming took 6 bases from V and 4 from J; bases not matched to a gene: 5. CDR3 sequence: CASSNRQGNQPQHF. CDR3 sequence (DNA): TGCGCCAGCAGCAACAGACAGGGGAATCAGCCCCAGCATTTT.

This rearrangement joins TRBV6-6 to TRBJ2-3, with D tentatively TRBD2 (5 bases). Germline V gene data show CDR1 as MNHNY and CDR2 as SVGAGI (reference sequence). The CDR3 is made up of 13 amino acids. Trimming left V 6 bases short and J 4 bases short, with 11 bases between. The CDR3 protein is CASSPQRADTQYF. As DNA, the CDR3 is TGTGCCAGCAGCCCGCAGAGGGCAGATACGCAGTATTTT.

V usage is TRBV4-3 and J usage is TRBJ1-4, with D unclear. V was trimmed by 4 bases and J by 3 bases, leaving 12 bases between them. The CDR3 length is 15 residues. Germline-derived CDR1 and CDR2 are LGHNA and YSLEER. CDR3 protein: CASSPLQSPNEKLFF. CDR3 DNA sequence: TGCGCCAGCAGCCCATTACAGTCCCCTAATGAAAAACTGTTTTTT.

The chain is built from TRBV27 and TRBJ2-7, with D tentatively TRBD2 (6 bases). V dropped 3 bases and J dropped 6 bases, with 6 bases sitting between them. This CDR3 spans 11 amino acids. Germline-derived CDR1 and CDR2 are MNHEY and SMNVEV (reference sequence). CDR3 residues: CASSLGGEQYF. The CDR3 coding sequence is TGTGCCAGCAGTTTGGGGGGCGAGCAGTACTTC.

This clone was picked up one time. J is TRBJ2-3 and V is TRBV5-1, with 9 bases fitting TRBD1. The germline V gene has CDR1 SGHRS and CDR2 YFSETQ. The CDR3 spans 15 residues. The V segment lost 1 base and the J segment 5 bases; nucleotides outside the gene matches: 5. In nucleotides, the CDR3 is TGCGCCAGCAGCTTGTTGGGGACAGGGTTAGATACGCAGTATTTT. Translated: CASSLLGTGLDTQYF.